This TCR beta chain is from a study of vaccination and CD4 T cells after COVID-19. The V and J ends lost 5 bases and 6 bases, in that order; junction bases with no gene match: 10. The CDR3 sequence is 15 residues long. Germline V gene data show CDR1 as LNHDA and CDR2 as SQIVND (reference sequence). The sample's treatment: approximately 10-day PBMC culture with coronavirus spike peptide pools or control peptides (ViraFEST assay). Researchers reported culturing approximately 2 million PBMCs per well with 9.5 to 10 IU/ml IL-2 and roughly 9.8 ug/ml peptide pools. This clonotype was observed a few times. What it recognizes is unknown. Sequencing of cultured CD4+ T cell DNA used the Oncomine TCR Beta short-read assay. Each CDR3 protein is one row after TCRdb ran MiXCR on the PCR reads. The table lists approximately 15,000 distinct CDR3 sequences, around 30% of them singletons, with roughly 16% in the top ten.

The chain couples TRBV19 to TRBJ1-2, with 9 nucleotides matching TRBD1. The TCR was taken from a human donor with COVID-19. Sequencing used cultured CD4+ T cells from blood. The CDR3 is CASSPGTGRENGYTF. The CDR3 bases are TGTGCCAGTAGTCCTGGGACAGGGAGAGAGAATGGCTACACCTTC.